A single sample is the source of the 25 T cell receptor beta chains below, sequenced in a study of cytotoxic CD8 clonotypes in ibrutinib-treated CLL. TCRdb keeps only in-frame clones here, not all; method: immunoSEQ multiplex PCR. The sample includes more than 200,000 clones, 60% to 80% seen only once; the top ten take 11%. Sequenced material: PBMCs, taken after 12 months of ibrutinib treatment. Receptor source: a human donor with chronic lymphocytic leukemia.

The chain uses TRBV11-2 and TRBJ2-7; D unresolved. CDR1 is SGHAT, CDR2 FQNNGV, per germline. Trimming stripped 5 bases from V and 0 bases from J, with 5 bases between. This CDR3 contains 12 residues. Here the CDR3 DNA reads TGTGCCAGCAGCCACCACTCCTACGAGCAGTACTTC. Its translation is CASSHHSYEQYF. Together with reference TRBV11-2 and TRBJ2-7, the CDR3 gives the full variable domain: EAGVAQSPRYKIIEKRQSVAFWCNPISGHATLYWYQQILGQGPKLLIQFQNNGVVDDSQLPKDRFSAERLKGVDSTLKIQPAKLEDSAVYLCASSHHSYEQYFGPGTRLTVT.

This clone has only one observation. The chain joins TRBV11-2 to TRBJ2-5, with a tentative D call TRBD2 (5 bases). Germline loops: CDR1 SGHAT, CDR2 FQNNGV. CDR3 size: 13 residues. The germline V and J ends were trimmed by 2 bases and 7 bases, with 11 bases remaining between them. The CDR3 loop is CASSLRDAGTQYF. The CDR3 DNA follows: TGTGCCAGCAGCTTAAGGGATGCGGGGACCCAGTACTTC.

DNA of the CDR3: TGTGCCAGCAGCCTATACCGGGACAACTATGGCTACACCTTC. This translates into CASSLYRDNYGYTF. J is TRBJ1-2 and V is TRBV5-8, with D possibly being TRBD1 (5 bases). Per germline, CDR1 SGHTS and CDR2 YDEGEE. CDR3 length: 14 residues. The germline V and J ends were trimmed by 4 bases and 2 bases, with 12 bases remaining between them.

The V and J genes are TRBV7-8 and TRBJ2-1; D is unclear. The CDR3 has 12 amino acids. The ends were cut back, 5 bases at V and 8 bases at J, with 10 bases in the middle. The germline V gene encodes CDR1 SGHVS and CDR2 FQNEAQ. The CDR3 DNA reads as TGTGCCAGCAGCCAGGCCTGGGATGAGCAGTTCTTC. Amino acid sequence: CASSQAWDEQFF.

V and J are TRBV9 and TRBJ2-1; no firm D call. There are 12 residues in the CDR3. CDR1 and CDR2 from the germline V gene are SGDLS and YYNGEE. Trimming shortened V by 6 bases and J by 4 bases, and 8 bases separated the two germline ends. The DNA of the CDR3 is TGTGCCAGCATGAATACGTACAATGAGCAGTTCTTC. Amino acid sequence: CASMNTYNEQFF.

CDR3 DNA sequence: TGTGCCAGCAGTGATCAGGGGAACACTGAAGCTTTCTTT. Amino acids: CASSDQGNTEAFF. The gene calls are TRBV6-1 and TRBJ1-1, with D perhaps matching TRBD1 (5 bases). The germline V and J ends were trimmed by 3 bases and 1 base, with 6 bases remaining between them. This CDR3 spans 13 amino acids. Germline-derived CDR1 and CDR2 are MNHNS and SASEGT.

The V and J genes are TRBV5-1 and TRBJ1-2; 9 positions agree with TRBD1. V shed 0 bases and J 5 bases; nucleotides not matched to a gene: 5. Germline V gene sequence: CDR1 SGHRS, CDR2 YFSETQ. The CDR3 consists of 15 residues. Here the CDR3 DNA reads TGCGCCAGCAGCTTGGTCACAGGGGGCGCTTATGGCTACACCTTC. It yields the protein CASSLVTGGAYGYTF.

The CDR3 DNA sequence: TGTGCCAGCAGAGGGACCCTAGGCTCTGGAAACACCATATATTTT. As protein: CASRGTLGSGNTIYF. The chain joins TRBV6-1 to TRBJ1-3; weak D call: TRBD1 (5 bases). This CDR3 spans 15 amino acids. Trimming removed 6 bases at V and 0 bases at J, with 12 bases between. Germline V CDR1 and CDR2: MNHNS, SASEGT.

The V and J genes are TRBV6-5 and TRBJ1-6; D gene unclear. Germline V gene sequence: CDR1 MNHEY, CDR2 SVGAGI. Trimming left V 6 bases short and J 9 bases short, with 9 bases between. The CDR3 is 12 residues long. For the CDR3, the DNA is TGTGCCAGCAGCCCAGAGCGTTCACCCCTCCACTTT. Amino acids: CASSPERSPLHF.

Only a few counts were recorded for this clone. The genes are TRBV19 and TRBJ1-2; D ambiguous. The germline V gene has CDR1 LNHDA and CDR2 SQIVND (reference sequence). The CDR3 has 14 amino acids. Trimming removed 10 bases from V and 6 bases from J, with 21 bases in between. The CDR3 DNA follows: TGTGCCACCGTCCGCAACGGCGGGATGCATGGCTACACCTTC. This codes for CATVRNGGMHGYTF.

This clone was observed once. The V call is TRBV7-2, the J call TRBJ2-1; 10 nucleotides align to TRBD1. Germline V CDR1 and CDR2: SGHTA, FQGNSA. Unmatched junction bases numbered 4, after V lost 4 bases and J lost 10 bases. The CDR3 extends over 13 amino acids. The CDR3 region has the DNA TGTGCCAGCAGCTGGGACAGGGGCAAGGAGCAGTTCTTC. This encodes CASSWDRGKEQFF.

The CDR3 is CASSQGLAGNNEQFF. In DNA form, the CDR3 reads TGTGCCAGCTCACAAGGACTAGCGGGGAACAATGAGCAGTTCTTC. This rearrangement joins TRBV18 to TRBJ2-1; 12 nucleotides match TRBD2. Germline CDR1 KGHSH, CDR2 LQKENI. This CDR3 is built from 15 residues. V dropped 4 bases and J dropped 5; count of bases not matched to a gene: 3.

V gene TRBV20-1 combines with J gene TRBJ1-2; D uncertain. This CDR3 is built from 9 residues. Trimming shortened V by 6 bases and J by 6 bases, and 5 bases separated the two germline ends. Germline V CDR1 and CDR2: DFQATT, SNEGSKA (reference sequence). CDR3 sequence reads: CSAGDGYTF. The DNA for the CDR3 is TGCAGTGCCGGCGATGGCTACACCTTC.

The V and J genes are TRBV6-6 and TRBJ2-5; possible D gene TRBD2, 6 bases. The length of the CDR3 is 14 residues. The V end lost 2 bases, the J end lost 5 bases, and 12 bases lay between the germline ends. Germline V gene lookup returns CDR1 MNHNY and CDR2 SVGAGI (reference sequence). DNA of the CDR3: TGTGCCAGCAGTTACAACGGGGGTGAGGAGACCCAGTACTTC. It translates to CASSYNGGEETQYF.

The chain is built from TRBV11-2 and TRBJ2-5; D is possibly TRBD2 (6 bases). Trimming pared 5 bases from V and 5 bases from J, leaving 12 bases between. There are 13 residues in the CDR3. The V gene's germline CDR1 is SGHAT and CDR2 FQNNGV. The DNA of the CDR3 is TGTGCCAGCAGCAACGGACTAACGGAGACCCAGTACTTC. Protein product: CASSNGLTETQYF.

A single count supports this clone. The chain uses TRBV5-1 and TRBJ2-2; either TRBD1 or TRBD2 may fit D (5 bases each). Germline V CDR1 and CDR2: SGHRS, YFSETQ. This CDR3 has 15 amino acids. V was cut by 4 bases and J by 0 bases, with 10 bases left in between. DNA of the CDR3: TGCGCCAGCAGCCAGTGGGGGACGAACACCGGGGAGCTGTTTTTT. Protein sequence: CASSQWGTNTGELFF.

The V call is TRBV10-3, the J call TRBJ1-2, with 10 bases matching TRBD1. Per germline, CDR1 ENHRY and CDR2 SYGVKD. V lost 5 bases, J lost 2 bases, and 11 bases stayed unmatched. This CDR3 is 17 amino acids long. CDR3: CAISNKYPGQGNYGYTF. CDR3 DNA sequence: TGTGCCATCAGTAATAAGTATCCGGGACAGGGGAACTATGGCTACACCTTC.

The genes are TRBV6-5 and TRBJ1-5, with D unresolved. CDR3 size: 13 residues. V dropped 0 bases and J dropped 7 bases, with 7 bases sitting between them. CDR1 and CDR2 (germline): MNHEY, SVGAGI. CDR3 DNA sequence: TGTGCCAGCAGTTACTCGAAAGTCCAGCCCCAGCATTTT. This encodes CASSYSKVQPQHF.

This clone was recorded once. The chain carries TRBV2 and TRBJ1-6, with a weak D call TRBD1 (5 bases). V lost 7 bases and J 4 bases, leaving 17 bases between the germline ends. The germline V gene encodes CDR1 SNHLY and CDR2 FYNNEI. This CDR3 has 16 amino acids. CDR3 in DNA: TGTGCCAGCAAGTTGGCGTCGGGGGAGTATAATTCACCCCTCCACTTT. This encodes CASKLASGEYNSPLHF.

This rearrangement joins TRBV7-8 to TRBJ2-7, with 10 bases matching TRBD2. CDR1 and CDR2 (germline): SGHVS, FQNEAQ. V dropped 1 base and J dropped 3; count of bases not matched to a gene: 3. The length of the CDR3 is 15 residues. The CDR3 sequence is CASSLGLAGHYEQYF. CDR3 nucleotides: TGTGCCAGCAGCTTAGGACTAGCGGGCCACTACGAGCAGTACTTC.

This clone turned up a few times. The gene calls are TRBV7-9 and TRBJ1-3, with TRBD1 identical over 7 bases. The length of the CDR3 is 14 residues. Germline V lookup: CDR1 SEHNR, CDR2 FQNEAQ (reference sequence). J lost 2 bases, V lost 3 bases, and 1 base had no gene match. The CDR3, as DNA: TGTGCCAGCAGCTTTACAGGGGCTGGAAACACCATATATTTT. This sequence encodes CASSFTGAGNTIYF.

The chain is built from TRBV15 and TRBJ2-2, with D hard to call. The germline V gene has CDR1 LNHNV and CDR2 YYDKDF (reference sequence). The CDR3 contains 13 residues. Trimming removed 6 bases at V and 2 bases at J, with 7 bases between. The CDR3: CATRSLNTGELFF. CDR3 bases: TGTGCCACCAGGAGCTTAAACACCGGGGAGCTGTTTTTT.

This chain connects TRBV13 to TRBJ2-7; 9 positions match TRBD1. CDR1 PRHDT and CDR2 FYEKMQ come from the germline V gene (reference sequence). Germline trimming cut 3 bases from V and 2 bases from J; bases unmatched to any gene: 8. This CDR3 is built from 16 residues. CDR3 bases: TGTGCCAGCAGCTTTTTTCTGGGACAGGGAGCCTACGAGCAGTACTTC. This gives the protein CASSFFLGQGAYEQYF.

This rearrangement joins TRBV5-1 to TRBJ2-5; the match to TRBD1 covers 7 bases. From germline, CDR1 is SGHRS and CDR2 YFSETQ. The trim removed 2 bases at V and 4 bases at J, leaving 2 bases unmatched. The CDR3 totals 13 residues. The DNA for the CDR3 is TGCGCCAGCAGCTTCTCAGGGGGAGAGACCCAGTACTTC. This translates into CASSFSGGETQYF.

The chain combines TRBV5-1 with TRBJ2-3; the D is unclear. Between the trimmed V and J ends, which lost 0 bases and 4 bases, there was a span of 3 bases. The CDR3 totals 12 residues. Germline CDR1 and CDR2: SGHRS and YFSETQ. The CDR3 nucleotides read TGCGCCAGCAGCTTGGAAGCAGATACGCAGTATTTT. Translated: CASSLEADTQYF.